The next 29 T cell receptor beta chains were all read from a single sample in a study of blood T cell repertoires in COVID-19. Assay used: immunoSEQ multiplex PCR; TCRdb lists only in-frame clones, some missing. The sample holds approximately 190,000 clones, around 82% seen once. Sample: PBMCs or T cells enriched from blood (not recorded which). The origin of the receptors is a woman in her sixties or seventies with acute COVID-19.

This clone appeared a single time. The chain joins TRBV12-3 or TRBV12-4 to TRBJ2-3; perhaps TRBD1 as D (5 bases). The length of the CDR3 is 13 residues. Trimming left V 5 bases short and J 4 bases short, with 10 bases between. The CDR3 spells CASSARVSDTQYF. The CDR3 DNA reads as TGTGCCAGCAGTGCCAGGGTTTCAGATACGCAGTATTTT.

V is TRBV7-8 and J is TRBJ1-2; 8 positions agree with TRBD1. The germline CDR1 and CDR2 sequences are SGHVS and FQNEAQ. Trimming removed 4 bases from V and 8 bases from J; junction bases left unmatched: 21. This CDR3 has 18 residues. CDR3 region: CASSSEDRETTLIKGYTF. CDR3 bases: TGTGCCAGCAGCTCCGAGGACAGGGAAACAACCCTTATTAAGGGCTACACCTTC.

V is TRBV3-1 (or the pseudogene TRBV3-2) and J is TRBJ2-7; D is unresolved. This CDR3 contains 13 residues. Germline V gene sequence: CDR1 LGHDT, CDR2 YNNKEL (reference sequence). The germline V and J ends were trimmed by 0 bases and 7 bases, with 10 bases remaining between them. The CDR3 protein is CASSQDAGGEQYF. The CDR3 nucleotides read TGTGCCAGCAGCCAAGACGCCGGCGGTGAGCAGTACTTC.

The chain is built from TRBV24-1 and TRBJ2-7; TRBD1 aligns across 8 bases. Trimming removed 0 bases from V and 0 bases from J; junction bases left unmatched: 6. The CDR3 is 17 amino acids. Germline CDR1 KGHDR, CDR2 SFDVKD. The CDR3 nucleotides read TGTGCCACCAGTGATTTGCGGGCGGGACAGGTCTCCTACGAGCAGTACGTC. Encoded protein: CATSDLRAGQVSYEQYV.

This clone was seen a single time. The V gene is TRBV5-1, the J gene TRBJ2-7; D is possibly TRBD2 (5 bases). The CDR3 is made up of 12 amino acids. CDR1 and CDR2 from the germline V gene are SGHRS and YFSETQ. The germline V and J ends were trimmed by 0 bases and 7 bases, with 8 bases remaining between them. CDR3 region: CASSLGGGEQYV. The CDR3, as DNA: TGCGCCAGCAGCTTGGGCGGCGGGGAGCAGTACGTC.

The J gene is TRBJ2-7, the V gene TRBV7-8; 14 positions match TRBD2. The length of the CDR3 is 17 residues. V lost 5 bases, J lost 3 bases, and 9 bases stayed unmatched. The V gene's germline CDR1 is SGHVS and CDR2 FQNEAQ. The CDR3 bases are TGTGCCAGCAGCCCGGTGACTAGCGGGAGGGCCTACTACGAGCAGTACTTC. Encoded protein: CASSPVTSGRAYYEQYF. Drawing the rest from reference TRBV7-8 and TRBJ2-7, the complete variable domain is GAGVSQSPRYKVAKRGQDVALRCDPISGHVSLFWYQQALGQGPEFLTYFQNEAQLDKSGLPSDRFFAERPEGSVSTLKIQRTQQEDSAVYLCASSPVTSGRAYYEQYFGPGTRLTVT.

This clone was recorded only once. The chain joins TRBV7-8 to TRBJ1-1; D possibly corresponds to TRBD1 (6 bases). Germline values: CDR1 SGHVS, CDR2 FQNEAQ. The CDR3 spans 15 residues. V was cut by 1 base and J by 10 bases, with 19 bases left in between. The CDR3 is CASSLVSQSGGGAFF. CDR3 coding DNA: TGTGCCAGCAGCTTAGTGTCCCAGAGTGGGGGCGGAGCTTTCTTT.

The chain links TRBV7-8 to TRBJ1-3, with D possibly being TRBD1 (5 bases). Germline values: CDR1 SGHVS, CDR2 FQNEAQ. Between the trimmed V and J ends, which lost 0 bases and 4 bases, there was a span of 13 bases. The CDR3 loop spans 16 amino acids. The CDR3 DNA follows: TGTGCCAGCAGCTTAGCGCAGGGAGGGTCAGGAAACACCATATATTTT. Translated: CASSLAQGGSGNTIYF.

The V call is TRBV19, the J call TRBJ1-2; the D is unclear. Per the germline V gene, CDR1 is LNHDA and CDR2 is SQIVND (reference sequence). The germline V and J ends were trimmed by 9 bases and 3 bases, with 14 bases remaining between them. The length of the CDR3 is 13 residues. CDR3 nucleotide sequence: TGTGCCAGCAAGGCACAGTCCCACTATGGCTACACCTTC. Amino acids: CASKAQSHYGYTF.

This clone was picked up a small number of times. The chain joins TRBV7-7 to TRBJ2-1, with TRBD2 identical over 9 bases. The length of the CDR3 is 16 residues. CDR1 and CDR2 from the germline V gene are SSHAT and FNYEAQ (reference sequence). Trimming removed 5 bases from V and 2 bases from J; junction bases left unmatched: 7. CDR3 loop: CASSPISGGPYNEQFF. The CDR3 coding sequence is TGTGCCAGCAGCCCTATCAGCGGGGGGCCCTACAATGAGCAGTTCTTC.

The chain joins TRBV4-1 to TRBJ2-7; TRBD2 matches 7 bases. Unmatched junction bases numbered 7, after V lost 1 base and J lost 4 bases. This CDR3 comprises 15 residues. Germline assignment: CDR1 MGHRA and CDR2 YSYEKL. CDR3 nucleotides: TGCGCCAGCAGCCAAGTTACTAGCGACCTTTACGAGCAGTACTTC. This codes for CASSQVTSDLYEQYF.

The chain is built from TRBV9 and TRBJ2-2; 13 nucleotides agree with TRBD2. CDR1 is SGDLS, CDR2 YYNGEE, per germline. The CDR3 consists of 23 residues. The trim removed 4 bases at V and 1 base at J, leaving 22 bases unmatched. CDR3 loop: CASSPRNPALAGGDLRNTGELFF. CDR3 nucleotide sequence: TGTGCCAGCAGCCCCCGTAACCCGGCACTAGCGGGGGGGGACCTCCGGAACACCGGGGAGCTGTTTTTT.

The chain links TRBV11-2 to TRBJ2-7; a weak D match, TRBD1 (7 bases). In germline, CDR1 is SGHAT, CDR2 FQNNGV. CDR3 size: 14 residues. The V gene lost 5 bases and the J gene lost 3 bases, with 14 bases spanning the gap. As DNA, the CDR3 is TGTGCCAGCAGCCGGGGGACAGAGGGCTACGAGCAGTACGTC. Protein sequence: CASSRGTEGYEQYV.

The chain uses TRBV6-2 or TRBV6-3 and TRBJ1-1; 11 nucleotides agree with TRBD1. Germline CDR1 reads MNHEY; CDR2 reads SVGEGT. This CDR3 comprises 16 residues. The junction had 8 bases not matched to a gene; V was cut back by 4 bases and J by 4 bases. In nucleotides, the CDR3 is TGTGCCAGCAGTTCCCTAGGGACAGGGGGATCCACTGAAGCTTTCTTT. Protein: CASSSLGTGGSTEAFF.

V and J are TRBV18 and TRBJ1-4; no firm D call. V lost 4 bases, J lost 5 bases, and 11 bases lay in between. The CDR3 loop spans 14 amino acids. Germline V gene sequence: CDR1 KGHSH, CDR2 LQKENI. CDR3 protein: CASSQGGGNEKLFF. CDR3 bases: TGTGCCAGCTCACAGGGAGGAGGGAATGAAAAACTGTTTTTT.

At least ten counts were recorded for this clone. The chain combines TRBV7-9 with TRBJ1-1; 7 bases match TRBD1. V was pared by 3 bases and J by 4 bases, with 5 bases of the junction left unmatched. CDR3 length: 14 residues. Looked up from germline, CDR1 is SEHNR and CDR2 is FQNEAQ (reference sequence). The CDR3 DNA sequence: TGTGCCAGCAGCTTTAAGGCAGGGGGCACTGAAGCTTTCTTT. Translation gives CASSFKAGGTEAFF.

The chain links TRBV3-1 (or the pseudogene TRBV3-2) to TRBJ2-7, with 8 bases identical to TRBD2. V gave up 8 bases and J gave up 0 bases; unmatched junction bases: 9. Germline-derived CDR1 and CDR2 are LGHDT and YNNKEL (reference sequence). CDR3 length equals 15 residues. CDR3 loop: CASATSGGSSYEQYF. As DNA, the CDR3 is TGTGCCAGCGCAACTAGCGGAGGGAGCTCCTACGAGCAGTACTTC.

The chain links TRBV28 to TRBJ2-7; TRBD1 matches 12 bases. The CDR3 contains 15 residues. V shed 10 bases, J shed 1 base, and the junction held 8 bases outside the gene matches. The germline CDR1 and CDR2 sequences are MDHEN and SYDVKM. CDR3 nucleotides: TGTGCCACAAGGGACAGGGGGCGTTCGTCCTACGAGCAGTACGTC. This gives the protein CATRDRGRSSYEQYV.

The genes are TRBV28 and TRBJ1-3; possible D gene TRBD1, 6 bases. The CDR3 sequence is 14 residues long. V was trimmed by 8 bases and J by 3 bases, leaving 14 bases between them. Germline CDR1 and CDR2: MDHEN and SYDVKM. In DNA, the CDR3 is TGTGCCAGCGGGGTGGGGGCTGGTGGAAACACCATATATTTT. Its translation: CASGVGAGGNTIYF. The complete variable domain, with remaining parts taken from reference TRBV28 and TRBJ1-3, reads DVKVTQSSRYLVKRTGEKVFLECVQDMDHENMFWYRQDPGLGLRLIYFSYDVKMKEKGDIPEGYSVSREKKERFSLILESASTNQTSMYLCASGVGAGGNTIYFGEGSWLTVV.

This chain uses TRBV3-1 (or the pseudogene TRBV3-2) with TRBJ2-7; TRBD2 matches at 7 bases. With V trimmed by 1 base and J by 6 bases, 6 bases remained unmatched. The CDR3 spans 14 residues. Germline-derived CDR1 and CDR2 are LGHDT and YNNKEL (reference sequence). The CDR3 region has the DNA TGTGCCAGCAGCCAAGGAAGCAGGGAGGGCGAGCAGTACTTC. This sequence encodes CASSQGSREGEQYF.

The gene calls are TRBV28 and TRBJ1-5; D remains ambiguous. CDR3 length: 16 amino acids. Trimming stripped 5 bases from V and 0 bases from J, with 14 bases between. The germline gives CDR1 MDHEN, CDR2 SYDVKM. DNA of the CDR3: TGTGCCAGCAGTCCCACCTTTATACATAGCAATCAGCCCCAGCATTTT. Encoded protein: CASSPTFIHSNQPQHF.

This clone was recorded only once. The DNA for the CDR3 is TGTGCCAGCAGCGTAGCGCAGGGCACAGATACGCAGTATTTT. This codes for CASSVAQGTDTQYF. The chain combines TRBV9 with TRBJ2-3, with D unresolved. Trimming removed 0 bases from V and 1 base from J, with 6 bases in between. Germline V gene lookup returns CDR1 SGDLS and CDR2 YYNGEE. The CDR3 has 14 residues.

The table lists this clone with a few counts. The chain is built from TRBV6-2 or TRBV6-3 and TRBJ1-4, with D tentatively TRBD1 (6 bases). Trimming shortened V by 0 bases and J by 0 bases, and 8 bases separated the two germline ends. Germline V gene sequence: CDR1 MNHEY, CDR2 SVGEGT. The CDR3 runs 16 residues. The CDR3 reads CASSYSKGATNEKLFF. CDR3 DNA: TGTGCCAGCAGTTACTCGAAGGGGGCAACTAATGAAAAACTGTTTTTT.

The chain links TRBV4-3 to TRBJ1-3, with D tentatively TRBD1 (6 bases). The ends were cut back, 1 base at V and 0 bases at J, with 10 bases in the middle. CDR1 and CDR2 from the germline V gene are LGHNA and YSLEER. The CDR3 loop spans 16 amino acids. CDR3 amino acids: CASSQGPGDSGNTIYF. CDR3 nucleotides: TGCGCCAGCAGCCAAGGACCAGGGGACTCTGGAAACACCATATATTTT.

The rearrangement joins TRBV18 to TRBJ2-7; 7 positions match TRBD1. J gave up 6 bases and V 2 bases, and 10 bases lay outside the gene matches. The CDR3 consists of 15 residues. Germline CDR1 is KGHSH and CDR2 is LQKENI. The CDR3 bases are TGTGCCAGCTCACCAGACACAGGGGACGTCGGCGAGCAGTACTTC. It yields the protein CASSPDTGDVGEQYF.

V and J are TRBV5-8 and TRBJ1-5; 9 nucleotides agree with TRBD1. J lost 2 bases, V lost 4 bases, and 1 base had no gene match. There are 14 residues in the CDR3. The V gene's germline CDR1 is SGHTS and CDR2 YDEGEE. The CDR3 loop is CASSRTGGNQPQHF. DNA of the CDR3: TGTGCCAGCAGCCGGACAGGGGGCAATCAGCCCCAGCATTTT.

The CDR3 nucleotides are TGTGCCAGCAGCTTGCAGCAGGGAGGTGGTGAAGCTTTCTTT. Its translation: CASSLQQGGGEAFF. The chain joins TRBV5-5 to TRBJ1-1; TRBD1 might be the D (5 bases). The CDR3 totals 14 residues. Trimming cost V 1 base and J 7 bases, with 14 bases left between them. CDR1 and CDR2 (germline): SGHKS, YYEKEE (reference sequence). The entire variable domain, with the rest obtained from reference TRBV5-5 and TRBJ1-1, is as follows: DAGVTQSPTHLIKTRGQQVTLRCSPISGHKSVSWYQQVLGQGPQFIFQYYEKEERGRGNFPDRFSARQFPNYSSELNVNALLLGDSALYLCASSLQQGGGEAFFGQGTRLTVV.

CDR3 nucleotides: TGTGCCAGCAGCTCCGATTCAGGGCTCAATCAGCCCCAGCATTTT. Protein product: CASSSDSGLNQPQHF. The genes are TRBV5-4 and TRBJ1-5; possible D gene TRBD1, 5 bases. Germline V gene data show CDR1 as SGHNT and CDR2 as YYREEE (reference sequence). The CDR3 length is 15 residues. Deletions cut 3 bases from V and 3 bases from J, with 13 bases between.

The CDR3 loop is CSVAGGQGATGEQFF. In DNA form, the CDR3 reads TGCAGCGTGGCCGGCGGACAGGGGGCGACAGGCGAGCAGTTCTTC. The chain is built from TRBV29-1 and TRBJ2-1, with 11 positions matching TRBD1. The germline gives CDR1 SQVTM, CDR2 ANQGSEA. The CDR3 sequence is 15 residues long. Trimming at V came to 6 bases and at J to 10 bases, leaving 14 bases not matched to a gene.